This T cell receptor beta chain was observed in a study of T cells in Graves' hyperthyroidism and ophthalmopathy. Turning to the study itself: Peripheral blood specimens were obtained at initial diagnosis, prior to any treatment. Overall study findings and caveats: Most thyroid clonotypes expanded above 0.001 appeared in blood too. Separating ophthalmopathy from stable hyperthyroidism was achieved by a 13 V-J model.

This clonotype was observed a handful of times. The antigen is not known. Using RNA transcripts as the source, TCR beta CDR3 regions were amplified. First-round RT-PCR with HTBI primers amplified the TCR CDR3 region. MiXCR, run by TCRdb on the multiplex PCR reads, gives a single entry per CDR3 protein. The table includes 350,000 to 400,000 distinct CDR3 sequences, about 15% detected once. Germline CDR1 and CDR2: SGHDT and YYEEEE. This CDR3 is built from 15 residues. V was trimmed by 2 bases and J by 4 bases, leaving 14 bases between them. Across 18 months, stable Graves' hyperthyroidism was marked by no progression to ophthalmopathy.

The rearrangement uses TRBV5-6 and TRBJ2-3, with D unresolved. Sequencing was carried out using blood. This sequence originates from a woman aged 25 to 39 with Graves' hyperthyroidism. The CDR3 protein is CASSLSPSTADTQYF. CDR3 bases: TGTGCCAGCAGCTTATCCCCCTCAACCGCAGATACGCAGTATTTT.